Each of the 20 T cell receptor beta chains below was sequenced from the same sample in a study of control samples from healthy donors and cancer patients. Assay: immunoSEQ multiplex PCR; the TCRdb copy retains only in-frame clones and omits some. Here the sample spans about 130,000 clones, 80% to 95% being singletons. What was sequenced was PBMCs. The receptors were sampled from a man aged 80 or over with head and neck cancer.

The rearrangement uses TRBV5-4 and TRBJ2-2; a possible D gene is TRBD1 (5 bases). The germline V gene encodes CDR1 SGHNT and CDR2 YYREEE (reference sequence). The CDR3 sequence is 15 residues long. Trimming removed 2 bases from V and 2 bases from J, with 10 bases in between. The chain's CDR3 is CASSLPQGNTGELFF. The CDR3 DNA reads as TGTGCCAGCAGCTTACCCCAGGGTAACACCGGGGAGCTGTTTTTT.

V and J are TRBV19 and TRBJ1-4; the D gene is possibly TRBD1 (5 bases). Trimming stripped 0 bases from V and 5 bases from J, with 10 bases between. This CDR3 contains 15 residues. Germline CDR1 LNHDA, CDR2 SQIVND (reference sequence). Here the CDR3 DNA reads TGTGCCAGTAGTATAGAAGGCGCAGGGAATGAAAAACTGTTTTTT. Translating gives CASSIEGAGNEKLFF.

The gene calls are TRBV28 and TRBJ1-1; D gene unclear. The V end was cut by 1 base, the J end by 2 bases, with 17 bases between. The CDR3 spans 17 residues. CDR1 MDHEN and CDR2 SYDVKM come from the germline V gene. CDR3 coding DNA: TGTGCCAGCAGTTTATCATTCGGGAATAGAAGAAACACTGAAGCTTTCTTT. This encodes CASSLSFGNRRNTEAFF.

The table lists this clone with a few counts. This chain links TRBV19 with TRBJ2-7, with 9 bases that match TRBD1. Germline values: CDR1 LNHDA, CDR2 SQIVND (reference sequence). J was trimmed by 6 bases and V by 6 bases; bases with no gene match: 3. The CDR3 runs to 12 residues. In nucleotides, the CDR3 is TGTGCCAGTAGCAAACAGGGGGCCGAGCAGTACTTC. This codes for CASSKQGAEQYF.

This chain links TRBV7-9 with TRBJ2-5; D perhaps matches TRBD2 (5 bases). The CDR3 is 16 residues long. The ends were cut back, 3 bases at V and 1 base at J, with 15 bases in the middle. The V gene's germline CDR1 is SEHNR and CDR2 FQNEAQ (reference sequence). CDR3 loop: CASSFSAGPAQETQYF. The CDR3 coding sequence is TGTGCCAGCAGCTTTAGCGCCGGACCAGCCCAAGAGACCCAGTACTTC.

The CDR3 protein is CASSLAGQPTNSPLHF. The CDR3 DNA is TGCGCCAGCAGCTTGGCCGGACAGCCAACCAATTCACCCCTCCACTTT. The gene calls are TRBV5-1 and TRBJ1-6, with D possibly matching TRBD1 (6 bases). The ends were cut back, 0 bases at V and 7 bases at J, with 14 bases in the middle. This CDR3 contains 16 residues. CDR1 is SGHRS, CDR2 YFSETQ, per germline.

The chain recombines TRBV2 with TRBJ1-5, with D tentatively TRBD1 (5 bases). Germline V gives CDR1 SNHLY, CDR2 FYNNEI. V was cut by 7 bases and J by 0 bases, with 16 bases left in between. The CDR3 runs 16 residues. In DNA form, the CDR3 reads TGTGCCAGCACCGGAGACAGCGCCTATAGCAATCAGCCCCAGCATTTT. It specifies CASTGDSAYSNQPQHF.

The chain links TRBV5-1 to TRBJ2-5, with D unresolved. In germline, CDR1 is SGHRS, CDR2 YFSETQ. V was shortened by 5 bases and J by 1 base, with 9 bases between the two germline ends. The CDR3 is 13 residues long. CDR3 residues: CASSPITQETQYF. The CDR3 nucleotides are TGCGCCAGCAGTCCCATTACCCAAGAGACCCAGTACTTC.

The rearrangement links TRBV14 to TRBJ2-5; D ambiguous. Trimming pared 2 bases from V and 11 bases from J, leaving 9 bases between. CDR1 is SGHDN and CDR2 is FVKESK in the germline V gene. The CDR3 loop spans 11 amino acids. This CDR3 is CASSQSAGQYF. DNA for the CDR3: TGTGCCAGCAGCCAAAGCGCTGGGCAGTACTTC.

This clone was found many times. This chain links TRBV19 with TRBJ2-2, with D uncertain. The ends were cut back, 4 bases at V and 7 bases at J, with 16 bases in the middle. The CDR3 is made up of 15 amino acids. Germline V CDR1 and CDR2: LNHDA, SQIVND (reference sequence). In DNA form, the CDR3 reads TGTGCCAGTAGTACTGACGGACCTAGGAGCGGGGAGCTGTTTTTT. It encodes CASSTDGPRSGELFF.

The rearrangement uses TRBV21-1 and TRBJ1-6. TRBV21-1 is designated a pseudogene. This CDR3 is 16 amino acids long. The CDR3 reads CASSKEGPKLDSPLHF. The CDR3 bases are TGTGCCAGCAGCAAGGAGGGGCCCAAGTTGGATTCACCCCTCCACTTT.

The chain has TRBV5-1 and TRBJ2-7; 8 bases align to TRBD1. Looked up from germline, CDR1 is SGHRS and CDR2 is YFSETQ. The CDR3 is 13 residues long. Unmatched junction bases numbered 2, after V lost 4 bases and J lost 2 bases. CDR3 residues: CASSPGGPYEQYF. CDR3 DNA: TGCGCCAGCAGCCCAGGGGGCCCCTACGAGCAGTACTTC. Complete variable domain (other parts from reference TRBV5-1 and TRBJ2-7): KAGVTQTPRYLIKTRGQQVTLSCSPISGHRSVSWYQQTPGQGLQFLFEYFSETQRNKGNFPGRFSGRQFSNSRSEMNVSTLELGDSALYLCASSPGGPYEQYFGPGTRLTVT.

The chain recombines TRBV28 with TRBJ1-4; D is unclear. Germline CDR1 reads MDHEN; CDR2 reads SYDVKM. The CDR3 is made up of 15 amino acids. V was shortened by 2 bases and J by 8 bases, with 15 bases between the two germline ends. CDR3 nucleotide sequence: TGTGCCAGCAGTTTACGTGGGATTAGCGGAGAAAAACTGTTTTTT. Encoded protein: CASSLRGISGEKLFF.

J is TRBJ1-2 and V is TRBV4-1; 9 bases line up with TRBD1. In germline, CDR1 is MGHRA, CDR2 YSYEKL. The CDR3 runs to 15 residues. The ends lost 1 base at V and 5 bases at J; junction bases unmatched: 5. The CDR3 DNA sequence: TGCGCCAGCAGCCAAGGGGACAGGGTTAAGTATGGCTACACCTTC. It yields the protein CASSQGDRVKYGYTF.

The chain has TRBV19 and TRBJ1-1; TRBD1 matches at 9 bases. The junction had 7 bases not matched to a gene; V was cut back by 7 bases and J by 4 bases. This CDR3 is built from 14 residues. Germline-derived CDR1 and CDR2 are LNHDA and SQIVND (reference sequence). The CDR3 protein is CASTRTGDSTEAFF. CDR3 DNA: TGTGCCAGTACCAGGACAGGGGATTCCACTGAAGCTTTCTTT.

This clone was counted between two and nine times. The chain joins TRBV19 to TRBJ2-3; 7 nucleotides match TRBD2. The CDR3 extends over 15 amino acids. After removal of 5 bases from V and 3 bases from J, the junction contained 8 bases not matched to a gene. Germline V gene data show CDR1 as LNHDA and CDR2 as SQIVND (reference sequence). In DNA form, the CDR3 reads TGTGCCAGTAGTTCCTGGACTAGAGATACAGATACGCAGTATTTT. Amino acid sequence: CASSSWTRDTDTQYF.

This clone occurred a few times. The rearrangement uses TRBV5-1 and TRBJ2-3; no firm D call. The ends were cut back, 0 bases at V and 5 bases at J, with 13 bases in the middle. The germline gives CDR1 SGHRS, CDR2 YFSETQ. This CDR3 is built from 15 residues. CDR3 protein: CASSLGGSGKDTQYF. CDR3 nucleotide sequence: TGCGCCAGCAGCTTGGGTGGATCAGGAAAAGATACGCAGTATTTT.

The chain recombines TRBV5-6 with TRBJ2-2; no clear D gene. The germline V gene encodes CDR1 SGHDT and CDR2 YYEEEE. With 6 bases removed from V and 1 base from J, the gap between germline ends came to 16 bases. This CDR3 has 16 residues. In DNA, the CDR3 is TGTGCCAGCACCCCTAGTGGGTTTTTGAACACCGGGGAGCTGTTTTTT. Encoded protein: CASTPSGFLNTGELFF.

For the CDR3, the DNA is TGTGCCACCAGCAGAGAATATGGGAGGACCGGGGAGCTGTTTTTT. It is translated as CATSREYGRTGELFF. The chain links TRBV15 to TRBJ2-2; tentatively, D is TRBD2 (6 bases). V shed 0 bases and J shed 5 bases, with 10 bases lying between them. This CDR3 region has 15 residues. Germline V gene lookup returns CDR1 LNHNV and CDR2 YYDKDF (reference sequence).

The CDR3 DNA follows: TGTGCCAGCAGCCCAAGGACAGCTATCGGCAATCAGCCCCAGCATTTT. Translating gives CASSPRTAIGNQPQHF. The gene calls are TRBV7-6 and TRBJ1-5; possible D gene TRBD1, 6 bases. The CDR3 has 16 amino acids. Germline CDR1 and CDR2: SGHVS and FNYEAQ. The ends were cut back, 5 bases at V and 2 bases at J, with 16 bases in the middle.